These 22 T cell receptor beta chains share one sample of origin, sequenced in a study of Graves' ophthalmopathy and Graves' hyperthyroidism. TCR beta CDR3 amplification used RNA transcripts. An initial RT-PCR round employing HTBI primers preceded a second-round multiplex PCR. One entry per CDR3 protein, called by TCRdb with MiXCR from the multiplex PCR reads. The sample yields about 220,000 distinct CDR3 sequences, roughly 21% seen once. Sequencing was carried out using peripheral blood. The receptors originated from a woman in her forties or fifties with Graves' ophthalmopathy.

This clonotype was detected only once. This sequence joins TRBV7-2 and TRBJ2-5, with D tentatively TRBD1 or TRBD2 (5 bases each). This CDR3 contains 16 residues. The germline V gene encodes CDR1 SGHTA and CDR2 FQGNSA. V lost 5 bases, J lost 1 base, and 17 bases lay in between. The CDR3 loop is CASSEGLRVGQETQYF. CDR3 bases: TGTGCCAGCAGCGAGGGCCTCAGGGTTGGCCAAGAGACCCAGTACTTC.

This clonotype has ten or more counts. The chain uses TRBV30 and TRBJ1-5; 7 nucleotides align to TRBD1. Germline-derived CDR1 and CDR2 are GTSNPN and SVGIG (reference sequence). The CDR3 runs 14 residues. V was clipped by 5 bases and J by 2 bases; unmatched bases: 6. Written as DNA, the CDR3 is TGTGCCTGGGGCGATGGACAGGGCAATCAGCCCCAGCATTTT. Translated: CAWGDGQGNQPQHF.

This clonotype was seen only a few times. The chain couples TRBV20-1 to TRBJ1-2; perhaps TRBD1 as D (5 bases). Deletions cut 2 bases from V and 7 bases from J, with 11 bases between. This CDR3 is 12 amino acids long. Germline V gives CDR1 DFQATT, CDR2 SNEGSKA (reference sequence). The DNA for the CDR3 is TGCAGTGCTAGAAAAAGGGGTGTTGGCTACACCTTC. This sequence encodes CSARKRGVGYTF.

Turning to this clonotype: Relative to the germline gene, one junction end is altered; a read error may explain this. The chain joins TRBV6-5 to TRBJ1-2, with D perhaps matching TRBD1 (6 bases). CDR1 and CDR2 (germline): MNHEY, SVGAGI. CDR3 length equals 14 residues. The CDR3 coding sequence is TGTGCCAGCAGTATCCTCAGGGGTAACTATGGCTACATCTTC. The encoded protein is CASSILRGNYGYIF.

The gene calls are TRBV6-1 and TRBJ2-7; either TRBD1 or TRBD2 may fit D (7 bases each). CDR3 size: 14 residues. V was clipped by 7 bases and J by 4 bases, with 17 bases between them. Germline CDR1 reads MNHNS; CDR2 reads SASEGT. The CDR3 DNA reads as TGTGCCAGCAATACGCCCAGGGGGGGGTACGAGCAGTACTTC. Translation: CASNTPRGGYEQYF.

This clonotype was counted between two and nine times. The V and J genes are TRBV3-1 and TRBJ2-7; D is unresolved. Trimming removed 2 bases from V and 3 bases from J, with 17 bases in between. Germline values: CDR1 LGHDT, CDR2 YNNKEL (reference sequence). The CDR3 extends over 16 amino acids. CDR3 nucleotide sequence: TGTGCCAGCAGCCAACCCTCGGCTTGGTCGATCTACGAGCAGTACTTC. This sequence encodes CASSQPSAWSIYEQYF.

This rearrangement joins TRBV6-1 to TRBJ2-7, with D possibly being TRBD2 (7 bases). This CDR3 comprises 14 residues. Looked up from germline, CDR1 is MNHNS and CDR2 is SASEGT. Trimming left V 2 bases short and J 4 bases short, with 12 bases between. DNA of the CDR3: TGTGCCAGCAGTGAACGGGGGGCGGGGTACGAGCAGTACTTC. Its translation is CASSERGAGYEQYF.

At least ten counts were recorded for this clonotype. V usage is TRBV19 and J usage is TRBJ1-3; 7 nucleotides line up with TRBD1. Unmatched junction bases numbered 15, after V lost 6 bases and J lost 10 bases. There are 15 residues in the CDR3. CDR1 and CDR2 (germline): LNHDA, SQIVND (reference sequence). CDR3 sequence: CASSPGQAGSETIYF. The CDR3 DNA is TGTGCCAGTAGCCCAGGACAGGCGGGGAGTGAAACCATATATTTT.

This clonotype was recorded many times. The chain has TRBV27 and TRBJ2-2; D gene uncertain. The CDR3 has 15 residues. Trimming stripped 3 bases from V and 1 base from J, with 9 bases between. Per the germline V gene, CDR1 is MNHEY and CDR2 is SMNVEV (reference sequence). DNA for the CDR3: TGTGCCAGCAGTTTCGAGCGAGGGAACACCGGGGAGCTGTTTTTT. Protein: CASSFERGNTGELFF.

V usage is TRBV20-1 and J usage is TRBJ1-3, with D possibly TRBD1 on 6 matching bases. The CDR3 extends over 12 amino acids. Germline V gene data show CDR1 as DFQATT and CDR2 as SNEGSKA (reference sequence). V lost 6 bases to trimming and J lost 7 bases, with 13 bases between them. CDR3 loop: CSANRAGNTIYF. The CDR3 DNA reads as TGCAGTGCAAACAGGGCGGGCAACACCATATATTTT.

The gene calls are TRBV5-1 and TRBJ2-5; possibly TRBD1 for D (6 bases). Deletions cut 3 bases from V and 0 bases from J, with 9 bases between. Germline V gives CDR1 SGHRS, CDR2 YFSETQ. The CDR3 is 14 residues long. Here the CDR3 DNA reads TGCGCCAGCAGCTCCGGGACAAACCAAGAGACCCAGTACTTC. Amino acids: CASSSGTNQETQYF.

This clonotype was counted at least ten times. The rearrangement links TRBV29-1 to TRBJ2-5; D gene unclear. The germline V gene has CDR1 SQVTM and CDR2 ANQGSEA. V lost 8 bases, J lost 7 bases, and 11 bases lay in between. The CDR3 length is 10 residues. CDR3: CSSGPGTQYF. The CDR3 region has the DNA TGCAGCTCGGGTCCGGGGACCCAGTACTTC.

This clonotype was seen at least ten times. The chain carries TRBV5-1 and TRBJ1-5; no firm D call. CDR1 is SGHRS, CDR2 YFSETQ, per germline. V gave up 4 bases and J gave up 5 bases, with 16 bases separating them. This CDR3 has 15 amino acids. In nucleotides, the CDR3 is TGCGCCAGCAGCCTCGGCGACGGAGGCTATCAGCCCCAGCATTTT. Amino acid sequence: CASSLGDGGYQPQHF.

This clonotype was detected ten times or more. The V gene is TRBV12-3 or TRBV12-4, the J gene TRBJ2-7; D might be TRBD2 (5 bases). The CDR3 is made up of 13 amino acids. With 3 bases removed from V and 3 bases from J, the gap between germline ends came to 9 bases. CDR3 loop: CASSLFAGYEQYF. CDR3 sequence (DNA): TGTGCCAGCAGTTTGTTCGCGGGCTACGAGCAGTACTTC.

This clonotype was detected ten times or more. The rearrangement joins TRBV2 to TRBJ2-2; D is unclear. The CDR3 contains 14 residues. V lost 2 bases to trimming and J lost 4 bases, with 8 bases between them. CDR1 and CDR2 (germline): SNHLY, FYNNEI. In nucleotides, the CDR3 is TGTGCCAGCAGTGAAAGGGTTAGCACCGGGGAGCTGTTTTTT. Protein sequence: CASSERVSTGELFF.

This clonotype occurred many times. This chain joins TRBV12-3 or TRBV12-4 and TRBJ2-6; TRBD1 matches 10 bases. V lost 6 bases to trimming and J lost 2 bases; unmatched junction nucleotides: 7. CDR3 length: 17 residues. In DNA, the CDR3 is TGTGCCAGCAGGCCCGGGACAGGGGTTCCTGGGGCCAACGTCCTGACTTTC. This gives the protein CASRPGTGVPGANVLTF.

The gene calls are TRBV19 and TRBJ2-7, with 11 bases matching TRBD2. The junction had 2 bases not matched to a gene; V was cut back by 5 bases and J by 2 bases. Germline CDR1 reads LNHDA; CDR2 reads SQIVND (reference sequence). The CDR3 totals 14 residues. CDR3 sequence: CASSLLAGAYEQYF. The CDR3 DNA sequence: TGTGCCAGTAGTCTACTAGCGGGAGCCTACGAGCAGTACTTC. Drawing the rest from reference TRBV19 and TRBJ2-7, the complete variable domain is DGGITQSPKYLFRKEGQNVTLSCEQNLNHDAMYWYRQDPGQGLRLIYYSQIVNDFQKGDIAEGYSVSREKKESFPLTVTSAQKNPTAFYLCASSLLAGAYEQYFGPGTRLTVT.

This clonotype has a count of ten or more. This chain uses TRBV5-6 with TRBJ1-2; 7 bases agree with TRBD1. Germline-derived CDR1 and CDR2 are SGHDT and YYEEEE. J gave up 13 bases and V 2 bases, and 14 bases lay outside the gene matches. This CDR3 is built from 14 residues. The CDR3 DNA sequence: TGTGCCAGCAGCTTCGATCGACAGGGTGGGTCTCGCACCTTC. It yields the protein CASSFDRQGGSRTF. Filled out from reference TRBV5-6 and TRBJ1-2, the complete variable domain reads DAGVTQSPTHLIKTRGQQVTLRCSPKSGHDTVSWYQQALGQGPQFIFQYYEEEERQRGNFPDRFSGHQFPNYSSELNVNALLLGDSALYLCASSFDRQGGSRTFGSGTRLTVV.

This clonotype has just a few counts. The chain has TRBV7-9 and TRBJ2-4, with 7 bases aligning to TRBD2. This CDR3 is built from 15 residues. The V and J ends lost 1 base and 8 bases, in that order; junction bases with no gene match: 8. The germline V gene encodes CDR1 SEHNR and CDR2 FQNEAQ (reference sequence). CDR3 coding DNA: TGTGCCAGCAGCTTAGTTCGGACGGGGGGAGACATTCAGTACTTC. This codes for CASSLVRTGGDIQYF.

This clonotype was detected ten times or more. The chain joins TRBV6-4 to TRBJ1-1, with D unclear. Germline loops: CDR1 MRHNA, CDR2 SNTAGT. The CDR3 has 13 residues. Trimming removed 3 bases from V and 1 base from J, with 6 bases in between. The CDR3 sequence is CASSETENTEAFF. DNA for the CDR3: TGTGCCAGCAGTGAAACCGAGAACACTGAAGCTTTCTTT.

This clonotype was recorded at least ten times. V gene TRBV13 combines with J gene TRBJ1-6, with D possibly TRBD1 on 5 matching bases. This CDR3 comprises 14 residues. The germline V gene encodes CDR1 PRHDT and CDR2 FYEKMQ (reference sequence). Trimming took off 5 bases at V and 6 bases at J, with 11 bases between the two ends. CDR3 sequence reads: CASSPDGGNSPLHF. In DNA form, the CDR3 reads TGTGCCAGCAGCCCCGATGGGGGTAATTCACCCCTCCACTTT.

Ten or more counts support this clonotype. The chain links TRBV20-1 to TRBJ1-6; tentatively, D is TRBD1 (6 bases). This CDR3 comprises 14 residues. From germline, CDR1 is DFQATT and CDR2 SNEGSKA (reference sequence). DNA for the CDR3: TGCAGCGCCGAGGGGGGCACCTATAATTCACCCCTCCACTTT. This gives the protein CSAEGGTYNSPLHF.